Below, 13 T cell receptor beta chains from the same sample are listed, as sequenced in a study of cytomegalovirus exposure and HLA in healthy donors. The PCR ran on 60 Vbeta and 13 Jbeta primers. TCRdb's table, derived via immunoSEQ multiplex PCR, lists solely in-frame clones and lacks some. The table lists 70,000 or so clones. Specimen: PBMCs. These receptors all come from a boy between 5 and 17 years old in good health and CMV-seronegative.

This chain connects TRBV4-1 to TRBJ1-4; D not certain. Trimming cost V 1 base and J 8 bases, with 11 bases left between them. The germline CDR1 and CDR2 sequences are MGHRA and YSYEKL. This CDR3 has 14 residues. Here the CDR3 DNA reads TGCGCCAGCAGCCAAGTTAGTCAAGCAGAAAAACTGTTTTTT. It translates to CASSQVSQAEKLFF.

J is TRBJ2-1 and V is TRBV5-1, with TRBD2 matching over 10 bases. The CDR3 has 18 amino acids. V gave up 4 bases and J gave up 7 bases; unmatched junction bases: 17. The V gene's germline CDR1 is SGHRS and CDR2 YFSETQ. In DNA, the CDR3 is TGCGCCAGCAGCCCCGGGATCCTCCTAGCGGGGGTAAAAAATGAGCAGTTCTTC. This codes for CASSPGILLAGVKNEQFF. Drawing the rest from reference TRBV5-1 and TRBJ2-1, the complete variable domain is KAGVTQTPRYLIKTRGQQVTLSCSPISGHRSVSWYQQTPGQGLQFLFEYFSETQRNKGNFPGRFSGRQFSNSRSEMNVSTLELGDSALYLCASSPGILLAGVKNEQFFGPGTRLTVL.

The chain is built from TRBV4-1 and TRBJ1-2, with 9 bases lining up with TRBD1. V shed 3 bases and J 0 bases; nucleotides not matched to a gene: 8. The CDR3 consists of 17 residues. The germline CDR1 and CDR2 sequences are MGHRA and YSYEKL. The CDR3 is CASSQRGQGTANYGYTF. The CDR3 nucleotides read TGCGCCAGCAGCCAGAGGGGACAGGGTACAGCTAACTATGGCTACACCTTC.

This chain connects TRBV6-5 to TRBJ1-1, with D hard to call. From germline, CDR1 is MNHEY and CDR2 SVGAGI. Trimming left V 6 bases short and J 2 bases short, with 13 bases between. The CDR3 loop spans 14 amino acids. The chain's CDR3 is CASSKRHLNTEAFF. The CDR3 bases are TGTGCCAGCAGCAAAAGACACCTAAACACTGAAGCTTTCTTT.

The chain carries TRBV14 and TRBJ1-1, with 10 bases identical to TRBD1. CDR3 length: 15 residues. From germline, CDR1 is SGHDN and CDR2 FVKESK. Trimming at V came to 4 bases and at J to 2 bases, leaving 4 bases not matched to a gene. This chain's CDR3 is CASSLLTGGNTEAFF. The CDR3, as DNA: TGTGCCAGCAGCCTTTTGACAGGGGGCAACACTGAAGCTTTCTTT.

The rearrangement links TRBV7-8 to TRBJ1-1; 8 bases are a match to TRBD1. The V gene's germline CDR1 is SGHVS and CDR2 FQNEAQ. The V gene end was trimmed by 2 bases and the J gene end by 1 base; junction bases not matched to a gene: 3. The CDR3 has 15 residues. The CDR3 DNA reads TGTGCCAGCAGCTTACGGCAGGGGGCGAACACTGAAGCTTTCTTT. It codes for CASSLRQGANTEAFF.

This rearrangement joins TRBV4-1 to TRBJ1-3; D is unclear. This CDR3 has 12 amino acids. V was trimmed by 4 bases and J by 2 bases, leaving 3 bases between them. The V gene's germline CDR1 is MGHRA and CDR2 YSYEKL. CDR3 in amino acids: CASSPTGNTIYF. In DNA, the CDR3 is TGCGCCAGCAGCCCCACTGGAAACACCATATATTTT.

This chain joins TRBV9 and TRBJ2-3, with TRBD2 matching over 9 bases. This CDR3 has 20 amino acids. CDR1 is SGDLS, CDR2 YYNGEE, per germline. V shed 4 bases, J shed 0 bases, and the junction held 18 bases outside the gene matches. Here the CDR3 reads CASSFQGSLAGLTSTDTQYF. The CDR3 DNA reads as TGTGCCAGCAGCTTCCAGGGTTCCCTAGCGGGGCTCACTAGCACAGATACGCAGTATTTT.

V gene TRBV6-5 combines with J gene TRBJ2-7, with 12 nucleotides matching TRBD2. V dropped 6 bases and J dropped 2; count of bases not matched to a gene: 5. CDR1 and CDR2 from the germline V gene are MNHEY and SVGAGI. The CDR3 runs 15 residues. The CDR3 loop is CASRRTSGDAYEQYF. The DNA for the CDR3 is TGTGCCAGCAGACGGACTAGCGGGGACGCCTACGAGCAGTACTTC.

This chain links TRBV9 with TRBJ1-2, with a tentative D call TRBD1 (5 bases). CDR1 and CDR2 (germline): SGDLS, YYNGEE. The CDR3 length is 16 residues. Between the trimmed V and J ends, which lost 3 bases and 6 bases, there was a span of 21 bases. In nucleotides, the CDR3 is TGTGCCAGCAGCGGACTCCGCCAGGGTATTGCTGATGGCTACACCTTC. As protein: CASSGLRQGIADGYTF.

V is TRBV6-1 and J is TRBJ1-2, with D possibly TRBD1 on 6 matching bases. The germline V gene has CDR1 MNHNS and CDR2 SASEGT. This CDR3 has 14 amino acids. With 7 bases removed from V and 7 bases from J, the gap between germline ends came to 19 bases. CDR3 sequence: CASTEGGVRGGYTF. The CDR3 DNA reads TGTGCCAGCACCGAAGGGGGGGTACGTGGTGGCTACACCTTC.

The rearrangement uses TRBV5-6 and TRBJ1-5, with a weak D call TRBD1 (5 bases). The CDR3 has 15 residues. Germline CDR1 and CDR2: SGHDT and YYEEEE. The V and J ends lost 0 bases and 2 bases respectively, with 9 bases between them. The CDR3 protein is CASSLGREGNQPQHF. The CDR3 DNA is TGTGCCAGCAGCTTGGGCAGGGAGGGCAATCAGCCCCAGCATTTT.

V is TRBV5-4 and J is TRBJ2-1; 7 positions agree with TRBD2. CDR1 is SGHNT and CDR2 is YYREEE in the germline V gene (reference sequence). Losses at the gene ends were 3 bases for V and 6 bases for J; bases not matched to a gene: 12. The CDR3 runs 16 residues. As DNA, the CDR3 is TGTGCCAGCAGCTACACAGGACTAGTCTCTGGCAATGAGCAGTTCTTC. Translation gives CASSYTGLVSGNEQFF.